One sample yielded the 8 T cell receptor beta chains listed below, sequenced in a study of cytomegalovirus exposure and HLA in healthy donors (dated by TCRdb to about 2017). The library was obtained by the immunoSEQ multiplex PCR assay. TCRdb stores this immuneACCESS table with in-frame sequences only. Part of the clones is absent; in the studies checked, under half of the shortfall reflects unresolved V genes, and no reason is known for the rest. A total of some 98,000 clones appear in this sample, about 90% of them only once. The leading ten clones occupy approximately 5.8% of the sample. Sequenced sample: PBMCs. These receptors originate from a man aged 18-30 years in good health and CMV-seropositive.

In DNA form, the CDR3 reads TGTGCCAGCAGCTTAGACCCCGGACAGCAAGAGACCCAGTACTTC. Protein: CASSLDPGQQETQYF. The rearrangement links TRBV7-9 to TRBJ2-5; D possibly corresponds to TRBD1 (6 bases). From germline, CDR1 is SEHNR and CDR2 FQNEAQ (reference sequence). This CDR3 is 15 amino acids long. The germline V and J ends were trimmed by 1 base and 2 bases, with 11 bases remaining between them.

V gene TRBV27 combines with J gene TRBJ2-5, with D maybe TRBD2 (5 bases). Germline V gene data show CDR1 as MNHEY and CDR2 as SMNVEV (reference sequence). The CDR3 runs to 13 residues. Trimming removed 3 bases at V and 5 bases at J, with 10 bases between. The CDR3 loop reads CASSFRGRETQYF. Written as DNA, the CDR3 is TGTGCCAGCAGTTTCCGGGGTCGGGAGACCCAGTACTTC.

Comments on this clone: The sample has other DNA sequences that encode this CDR3 too. This sequence joins TRBV7-2 and TRBJ2-5; D call uncertain. Trimming took 6 bases from V and 3 from J, leaving 11 bases between them. Germline V lookup: CDR1 SGHTA, CDR2 FQGNSA. CDR3 size: 13 residues. Here the CDR3 reads CASSFAGEETQYF. As DNA, the CDR3 is TGTGCCAGCAGTTTCGCAGGTGAAGAGACCCAGTACTTC.

Comment on this clone: A much larger clone sits a single nucleotide away, making a read error possible. This chain connects TRBV7-2 to TRBJ2-5, with 14 bases lining up with TRBD2. There are 16 residues in the CDR3. From germline, CDR1 is SGHTA and CDR2 FQGNSA. V lost 4 bases, J lost 2 bases, and 3 bases stayed unmatched. The CDR3 nucleotides read TGTGCCAGCAGCTCCCGACTAGCGGGGGGGCAAGAGACCCAGTACTTC. Protein product: CASSSRLAGGQETQYF.

This CDR3 is CASSPPPAAKNIQYF. CDR3 nucleotide sequence: TGTGCCAGCTCACCACCGCCCGCGGCCAAAAACATTCAGTACTTC. V and J are TRBV18 and TRBJ2-4; D unresolved. From germline, CDR1 is KGHSH and CDR2 LQKENI. Trimming shortened V by 0 bases and J by 1 base, and 7 bases separated the two germline ends. CDR3 length: 15 amino acids. Based on the CDR3 plus reference TRBV18 and TRBJ2-4, the full variable domain is NAGVMQNPRHLVRRRGQEARLRCSPMKGHSHVYWYRQLPEEGLKFMVYLQKENIIDESGMPKERFSAEFPKEGPSILRIQQVVRGDSAAYFCASSPPPAAKNIQYFGAGTRLSVL.

The rearrangement uses TRBV19 and TRBJ2-5, with D tentatively TRBD1 (5 bases). The CDR3 totals 15 residues. The germline CDR1 and CDR2 sequences are LNHDA and SQIVND (reference sequence). V lost 6 bases to trimming and J lost 2 bases, with 16 bases between them. In DNA form, the CDR3 reads TGTGCCAGTAGCCCTTATGAGACAGTGCAAGAGACCCAGTACTTC. Translation gives CASSPYETVQETQYF.

This chain joins TRBV27 and TRBJ1-1; 10 bases line up with TRBD1. Germline V gene data show CDR1 as MNHEY and CDR2 as SMNVEV (reference sequence). V shed 5 bases and J 4 bases; nucleotides not matched to a gene: 4. The CDR3 extends over 14 amino acids. The DNA of the CDR3 is TGTGCCAGCAGTGCGACAGGGGGCCGCACTGAAGCTTTCTTT. It translates to CASSATGGRTEAFF.

The V call is TRBV5-1, the J call TRBJ2-1; 12 bases match TRBD1. Germline lookup yields CDR1 SGHRS and CDR2 YFSETQ. The CDR3 contains 16 residues. V dropped 1 base and J dropped 9; count of bases not matched to a gene: 8. The DNA for the CDR3 is TGCGCCAGCAGCTTGTCGGGACAGGGGGCGCAGGTTGAGCAGTTCTTC. Its protein product is CASSLSGQGAQVEQFF. The full variable domain, completed using reference TRBV5-1 and TRBJ2-1, is KAGVTQTPRYLIKTRGQQVTLSCSPISGHRSVSWYQQTPGQGLQFLFEYFSETQRNKGNFPGRFSGRQFSNSRSEMNVSTLELGDSALYLCASSLSGQGAQVEQFFGPGTRLTVL.